Following are 27 T cell receptor beta chains from one sample sequenced in a study of cytotoxic CD8 clonotypes in ibrutinib-treated CLL. Assay: immunoSEQ multiplex PCR; the TCRdb copy retains only in-frame clones and omits some. The sample has under 300,000 clones; 60% to 80% are singletons. This specimen consisted of PBMCs, obtained at disease progression, from a patient treated with ibrutinib. The receptor source for this set is a human donor with chronic lymphocytic leukemia.

The chain couples TRBV4-1 to TRBJ1-6; D is ambiguous. The V gene's germline CDR1 is MGHRA and CDR2 YSYEKL. Trimming left V 6 bases short and J 2 bases short, with 8 bases between. CDR3 length equals 14 residues. The CDR3 reads CASRREAYNSPLHF. The DNA of the CDR3 is TGCGCCAGCAGGCGGGAAGCCTATAATTCACCCCTCCACTTT.

The table lists this clone with a few counts. This rearrangement joins TRBV5-1 to TRBJ2-5; perhaps TRBD2 as D (5 bases). Per the germline V gene, CDR1 is SGHRS and CDR2 is YFSETQ. V dropped 3 bases and J dropped 5 bases, with 5 bases sitting between them. The CDR3 consists of 11 residues. The CDR3 DNA is TGCGCCAGCAGCTCTAGCGAGACCCAGTACTTC. Translated, it gives CASSSSETQYF.

V gene TRBV28 combines with J gene TRBJ2-7; TRBD1 is a possible D gene (6 bases). This CDR3 region has 12 residues. Trimming left V 4 bases short and J 2 bases short, with 6 bases between. Per germline, CDR1 MDHEN and CDR2 SYDVKM. This chain's CDR3 is CASSWTAYEQYF. The CDR3 DNA reads TGTGCCAGCAGTTGGACAGCCTACGAGCAGTACTTC.

The chain carries TRBV5-6 and TRBJ2-2; 7 nucleotides align to TRBD1. The length of the CDR3 is 16 residues. V trimming: 4 bases; J trimming: 1 base; junction bases outside the gene matches: 7. The germline CDR1 and CDR2 sequences are SGHDT and YYEEEE. DNA for the CDR3: TGTGCCAGCAGCATAAGGACAGGATGGAACACCGGGGAGCTGTTTTTT. It is translated as CASSIRTGWNTGELFF.

The V call is TRBV10-3, the J call TRBJ2-7; D not resolved. The germline V and J ends were trimmed by 2 bases and 4 bases, with 9 bases remaining between them. The CDR3 runs to 13 residues. Germline loops: CDR1 ENHRY, CDR2 SYGVKD. Here the CDR3 reads CAISEAGLYEQYF. CDR3 DNA sequence: TGTGCCATCAGTGAGGCAGGATTATACGAGCAGTACTTC.

DNA for the CDR3: TGCAGCGTTGTCGGCGGGAGCACAGATACGCAGTATTTT. It translates to CSVVGGSTDTQYF. The rearrangement joins TRBV29-1 to TRBJ2-3, with a weak D call TRBD2 (5 bases). Between the trimmed V and J ends, which lost 4 bases and 0 bases, there was a span of 8 bases. The CDR3 runs 13 residues. Germline lookup yields CDR1 SQVTM and CDR2 ANQGSEA.

The chain links TRBV7-9 to TRBJ2-3; no clear D. V was shortened by 1 base and J by 0 bases, with 8 bases between the two germline ends. This CDR3 is built from 15 residues. CDR1 is SEHNR and CDR2 is FQNEAQ in the germline V gene (reference sequence). The CDR3 DNA reads TGTGCCAGCAGCTTAGGAGTATCTAGCACAGATACGCAGTATTTT. It is translated as CASSLGVSSTDTQYF.

V usage is TRBV5-1 and J usage is TRBJ1-6; no reliable D call. CDR1 is SGHRS, CDR2 YFSETQ, per germline. The germline V and J ends were trimmed by 0 bases and 5 bases, with 9 bases remaining between them. CDR3 length: 15 amino acids. The CDR3 nucleotides are TGCGCCAGCAGCTTGGGAGGCCCAAATAATTCACCCCTCCACTTT. Translation gives CASSLGGPNNSPLHF.

The chain combines TRBV9 with TRBJ1-2; TRBD1 matches at 12 bases. V shed 0 bases and J 7 bases; nucleotides not matched to a gene: 7. There are 16 residues in the CDR3. Germline values: CDR1 SGDLS, CDR2 YYNGEE. CDR3 DNA sequence: TGTGCCAGCAGCGTAGCCCTGGGACAGGGGGCGCGTGGCTACACCTTC. This sequence encodes CASSVALGQGARGYTF.

The gene calls are TRBV28 and TRBJ1-2; D may be TRBD1 (5 bases). From germline, CDR1 is MDHEN and CDR2 SYDVKM. The CDR3 length is 13 residues. Trimming stripped 2 bases from V and 2 bases from J, with 6 bases between. The CDR3 protein is CASSLQGNYGYTF. In DNA, the CDR3 is TGTGCCAGCAGTTTACAGGGCAACTATGGCTACACCTTC.

The chain recombines TRBV15 with TRBJ2-7, with TRBD2 matching 7 bases. Germline V gene data show CDR1 as LNHNV and CDR2 as YYDKDF (reference sequence). V dropped 1 base and J dropped 1; count of bases not matched to a gene: 10. This CDR3 is built from 17 residues. This CDR3 reads CATSRVGVAGSSYEQYF. In DNA, the CDR3 is TGTGCCACCAGCAGAGTCGGAGTAGCGGGTTCTTCCTACGAGCAGTACTTC.

The chain joins TRBV2 to TRBJ2-3; 11 positions agree with TRBD1. After removal of 5 bases from V and 3 bases from J, the junction contained 10 bases not matched to a gene. Germline V lookup: CDR1 SNHLY, CDR2 FYNNEI. The CDR3 consists of 17 residues. CDR3 coding DNA: TGTGCCAGCAGTACCGGGACAGGGGGTTCTCGGACAGATACGCAGTATTTT. Amino acid sequence: CASSTGTGGSRTDTQYF.

This sequence joins TRBV11-3 and TRBJ1-1, with 8 bases lining up with TRBD1. Germline-derived CDR1 and CDR2 are SGHNT and YENEEA. The V and J ends lost 3 bases and 4 bases, in that order; junction bases with no gene match: 10. The CDR3 totals 16 residues. DNA for the CDR3: TGTGCCAGCAGCTTCTCGGTATCTACAGGGGGCACTGAAGCTTTCTTT. The encoded protein is CASSFSVSTGGTEAFF.

This clone was detected once. The gene calls are TRBV27 and TRBJ1-1; D not certain. Germline loops: CDR1 MNHEY, CDR2 SMNVEV (reference sequence). This CDR3 spans 12 amino acids. The V and J ends lost 8 bases and 2 bases respectively, with 9 bases between them. Here the CDR3 reads CASVKGNTEAFF. The CDR3 bases are TGTGCCAGCGTCAAGGGCAACACTGAAGCTTTCTTT.

The J gene is TRBJ1-6, the V gene TRBV23-1, with 7 bases lining up with TRBD1. TRBV23-1 is reported as an ORF; its role is uncertain. V shed 1 base, J shed 7 bases, and the junction held 7 bases outside the gene matches. There are 16 residues in the CDR3. CDR3 coding DNA: TGCGCCAGCAGTCAATGGGCAGGGGGGAGGAATTCACCCCTCCACTTT. It is translated as CASSQWAGGRNSPLHF.

The genes are TRBV29-1 and TRBJ2-5; 8 bases are shared with TRBD2. V shed 7 bases and J 8 bases; nucleotides not matched to a gene: 21. CDR3 size: 16 residues. Germline CDR1 reads SQVTM; CDR2 reads ANQGSEA. In DNA, the CDR3 is TGCAGCGCCCCGGTGCGAACGGGGGGGCATTTGAGCACCCAGTACTTC. As protein: CSAPVRTGGHLSTQYF.

This chain uses TRBV11-2 with TRBJ2-7; TRBD1 agrees at 7 bases. Germline values: CDR1 SGHAT, CDR2 FQNNGV. Trimming at V came to 5 bases and at J to 2 bases, leaving 12 bases not matched to a gene. The CDR3 loop spans 16 amino acids. CDR3 residues: CASSRRVTGRAYEQYF. For the CDR3, the DNA is TGTGCCAGCAGCCGGCGGGTGACAGGGCGGGCCTACGAGCAGTACTTC.

The chain uses TRBV7-2 and TRBJ2-2; D call uncertain. The V gene's germline CDR1 is SGHTA and CDR2 FQGNSA. The CDR3 covers 15 residues. The V and J ends lost 5 bases and 2 bases respectively, with 12 bases between them. Written as DNA, the CDR3 is TGTGCCAGCAGCCCAAGACTCGATAACACCGGGGAGCTGTTTTTT. It is translated as CASSPRLDNTGELFF.

This rearrangement joins TRBV4-1 to TRBJ2-1; possibly TRBD2 for D (6 bases). V shed 4 bases and J shed 5 bases, with 21 bases lying between them. CDR1 is MGHRA and CDR2 is YSYEKL in the germline V gene. The CDR3 spans 17 residues. The CDR3 reads CASSRTASEGFHNEQFF. The CDR3 nucleotides read TGCGCCAGCAGCCGCACCGCCTCGGAGGGGTTCCACAATGAGCAGTTCTTC.

The gene calls are TRBV11-3 and TRBJ1-1; the match to TRBD1 covers 7 bases. The CDR3 has 14 amino acids. CDR1 SGHNT and CDR2 YENEEA come from the germline V gene. V was pared by 3 bases and J by 3 bases, with 4 bases of the junction left unmatched. The CDR3 region is CASSFRGDYTEAFF. CDR3 nucleotide sequence: TGTGCCAGCAGCTTCAGGGGGGACTACACTGAAGCTTTCTTT.

The V gene is TRBV5-6, the J gene TRBJ2-4; TRBD1 is a possible D gene (5 bases). Germline CDR1 and CDR2: SGHDT and YYEEEE. The CDR3 extends over 18 amino acids. Trimming pared 0 bases from V and 1 base from J, leaving 17 bases between. The CDR3 reads CASSLGQLILGAKNIQYF. In DNA, the CDR3 is TGTGCCAGCAGCTTGGGACAGCTCATCCTCGGTGCCAAAAACATTCAGTACTTC.

The V gene is TRBV27, the J gene TRBJ2-7; D not certain. Germline CDR1 reads MNHEY; CDR2 reads SMNVEV (reference sequence). Trimming took 5 bases from V and 4 from J, leaving 12 bases between them. The CDR3 runs to 13 residues. The DNA for the CDR3 is TGTGCCAGCAGTGTGGGGATAATGTACGAGCAGTACTTC. Translation: CASSVGIMYEQYF.

This clone was observed a handful of times. The rearrangement links TRBV4-1 to TRBJ2-5; D may be TRBD2 (6 bases). Germline CDR1 and CDR2: MGHRA and YSYEKL. There are 14 residues in the CDR3. Between the trimmed V and J ends, which lost 4 bases and 0 bases, there was a span of 9 bases. Here the CDR3 DNA reads TGCGCCAGCAGCCCCGGACTACACCAAGAGACCCAGTACTTC. This sequence encodes CASSPGLHQETQYF.

The chain employs TRBV6-5 and TRBJ2-5; D tentatively reads TRBD1 or TRBD2 (5 bases each). The V gene's germline CDR1 is MNHEY and CDR2 SVGAGI. The V end lost 4 bases, the J end lost 13 bases, and 13 bases lay between the germline ends. This CDR3 comprises 11 residues. DNA for the CDR3: TGTGCCAGCAGTTTCCAGGGAGTTCGGTACTTC. Protein product: CASSFQGVRYF.

V usage is TRBV10-3 and J usage is TRBJ1-5; weak D call: TRBD1 (5 bases). The germline V and J ends were trimmed by 6 bases and 5 bases, with 14 bases remaining between them. CDR1 is ENHRY and CDR2 is SYGVKD in the germline V gene. This CDR3 is built from 14 residues. The CDR3 loop reads CAIRSGSEYQPQHF. The CDR3 nucleotides read TGTGCCATCAGATCAGGGTCCGAGTATCAGCCCCAGCATTTT.

The chain couples TRBV9 to TRBJ1-4; maybe TRBD1 (5 bases). Trimming pared 0 bases from V and 3 bases from J, leaving 9 bases between. CDR1 and CDR2 (germline): SGDLS, YYNGEE. This CDR3 region has 15 residues. CDR3 nucleotides: TGTGCCAGCAGCGTAGGGAGGGGTTCTAATGAAAAACTGTTTTTT. It yields the protein CASSVGRGSNEKLFF.

The gene calls are TRBV10-2 and TRBJ1-5; D perhaps matches TRBD1 (6 bases). The length of the CDR3 is 13 residues. Deletions cut 8 bases from V and 3 bases from J, with 11 bases between. CDR1 is WSHSY, CDR2 SAAADI, per germline. The CDR3 spells CASLGQINQPQHF. The DNA of the CDR3 is TGCGCCAGCCTAGGACAGATCAATCAGCCCCAGCATTTT.